This T cell receptor beta chain was sequenced during a study of shared clonotypes between healthy human individuals. The overall study: Three CD4 naive, three CD4 memory, two CD8 naive and one CD8 memory plate were used per donor.

A remark on this clone: Its cognate antigen is unknown.

V gave up 3 bases and J gave up 4 bases; unmatched junction bases: 17. Germline-derived CDR1 and CDR2 are SGDLS and YYNGEE. This CDR3 region has 19 residues. CD8 cells regarded as naive lacked CD45RO, were positively chosen for CCR7, and omitted terminally differentiated effector memory CD45RA+ cells. Profiled with immunoSEQ multiplex PCR; TCRdb holds only in-frame clones, not every one. The data show around 2,000,000 clones, roughly 91% seen once. Points from the study as a whole: Generally, naive subsets (rather than memory subsets) showed larger estimated richness. Represented diversity (both genetic and exposure-history) was limited by the small number of donors. Clonotype sharing levels among donors were expected to vary with sequencing depth.

The sequenced material came from naive CD8+ T cells from PBMCs. The rearrangement uses TRBV9 and TRBJ1-3; 9 bases are shared with TRBD1. The receptor's source is a man aged 18 to 30 in good health. Some clones in this sample may be carry-over from other donors' samples. CDR3 region: CASSGGQGKIPGSGNTIYF. The CDR3 nucleotides are TGTGCCAGCAGCGGAGGACAGGGGAAGATCCCCGGCTCGGGAAACACCATATATTTT.